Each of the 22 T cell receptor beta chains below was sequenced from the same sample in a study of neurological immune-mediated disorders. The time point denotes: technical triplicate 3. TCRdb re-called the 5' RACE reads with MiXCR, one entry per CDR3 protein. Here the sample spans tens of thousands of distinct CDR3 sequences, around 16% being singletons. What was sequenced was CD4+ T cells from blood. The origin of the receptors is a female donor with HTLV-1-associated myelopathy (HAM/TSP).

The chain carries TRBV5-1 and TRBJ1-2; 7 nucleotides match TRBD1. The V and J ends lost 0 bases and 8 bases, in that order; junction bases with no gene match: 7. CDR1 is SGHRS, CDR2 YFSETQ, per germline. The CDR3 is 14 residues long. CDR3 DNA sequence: TGCGCCAGCAGCTTGGAGGGGGCTACAGCCGGCTACACCTTC. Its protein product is CASSLEGATAGYTF.

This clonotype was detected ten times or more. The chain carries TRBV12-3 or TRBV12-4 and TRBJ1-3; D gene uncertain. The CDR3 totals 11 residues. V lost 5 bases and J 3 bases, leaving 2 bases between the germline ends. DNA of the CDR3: TGTGCCAGCAGTGTTGGAAACACCATATATTTT. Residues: CASSVGNTIYF.

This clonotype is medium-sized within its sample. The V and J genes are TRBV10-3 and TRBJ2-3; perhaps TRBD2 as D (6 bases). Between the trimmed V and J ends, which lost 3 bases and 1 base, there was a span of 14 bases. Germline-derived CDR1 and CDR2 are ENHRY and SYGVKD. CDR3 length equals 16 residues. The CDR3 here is CAISDNHGGGTDTQYF. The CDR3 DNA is TGTGCCATCAGTGACAACCATGGAGGGGGCACAGATACGCAGTATTTT.

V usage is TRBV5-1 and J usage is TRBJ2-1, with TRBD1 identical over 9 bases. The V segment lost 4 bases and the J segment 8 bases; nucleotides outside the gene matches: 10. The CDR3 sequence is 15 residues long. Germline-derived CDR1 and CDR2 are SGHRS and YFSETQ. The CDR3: CASSPGTGRGDEQFF. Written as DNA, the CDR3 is TGCGCCAGCAGCCCCGGGACAGGGAGGGGAGATGAGCAGTTCTTC.

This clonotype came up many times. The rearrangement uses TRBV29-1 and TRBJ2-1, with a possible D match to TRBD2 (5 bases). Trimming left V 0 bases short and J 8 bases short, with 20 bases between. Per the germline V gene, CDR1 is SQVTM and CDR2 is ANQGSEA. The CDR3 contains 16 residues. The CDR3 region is CSVEDKLEALTHEQFF. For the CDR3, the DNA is TGCAGCGTTGAAGACAAACTAGAAGCCCTTACACATGAGCAGTTCTTC.

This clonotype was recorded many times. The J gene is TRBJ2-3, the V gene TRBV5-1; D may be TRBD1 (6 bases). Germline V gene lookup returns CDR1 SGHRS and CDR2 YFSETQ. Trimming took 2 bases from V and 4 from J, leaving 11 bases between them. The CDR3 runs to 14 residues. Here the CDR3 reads CASSFWQGSDTQYF. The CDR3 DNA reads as TGCGCCAGCAGCTTTTGGCAGGGGTCAGATACGCAGTATTTT.

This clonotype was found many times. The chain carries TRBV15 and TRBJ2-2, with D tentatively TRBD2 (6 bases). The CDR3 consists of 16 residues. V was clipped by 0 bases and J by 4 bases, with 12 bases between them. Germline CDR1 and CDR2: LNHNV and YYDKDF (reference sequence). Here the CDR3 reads CATSRDAQRATGELFF. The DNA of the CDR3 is TGTGCCACCAGCAGAGATGCCCAGCGGGCCACCGGGGAGCTGTTTTTT.

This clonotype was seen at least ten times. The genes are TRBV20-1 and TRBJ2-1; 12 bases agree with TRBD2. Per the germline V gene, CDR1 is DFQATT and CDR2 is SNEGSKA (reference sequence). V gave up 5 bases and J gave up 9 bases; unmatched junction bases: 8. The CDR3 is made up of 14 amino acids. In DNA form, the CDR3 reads TGCAGTGCTCCCCCTCTAGCGGGGGGGCGTGAGCAGTTCTTC. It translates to CSAPPLAGGREQFF.

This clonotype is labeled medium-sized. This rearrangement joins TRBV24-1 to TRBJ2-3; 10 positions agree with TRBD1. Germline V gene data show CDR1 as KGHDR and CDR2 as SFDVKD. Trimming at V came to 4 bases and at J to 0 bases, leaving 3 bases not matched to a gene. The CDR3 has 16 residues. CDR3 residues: CATSDPGQGSTDTQYF. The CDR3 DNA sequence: TGTGCCACCAGTGACCCGGGACAGGGGAGCACAGATACGCAGTATTTT.

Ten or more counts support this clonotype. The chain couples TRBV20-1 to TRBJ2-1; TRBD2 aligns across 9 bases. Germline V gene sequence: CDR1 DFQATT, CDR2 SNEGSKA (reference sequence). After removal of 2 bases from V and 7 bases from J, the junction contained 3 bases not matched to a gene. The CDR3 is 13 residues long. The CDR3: CSARRLAGNEQFF. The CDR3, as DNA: TGCAGTGCTAGAAGGCTAGCGGGGAATGAGCAGTTCTTC.

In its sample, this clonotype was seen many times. CDR3 nucleotides: TGTGCCAGCTCACCTCCTGACAACCCCTACGAGCAGTACTTC. Residues: CASSPPDNPYEQYF. The V and J genes are TRBV18 and TRBJ2-7; D call uncertain. Trimming left V 3 bases short and J 2 bases short, with 11 bases between. The germline gives CDR1 KGHSH, CDR2 LQKENI. The CDR3 is 14 residues long.

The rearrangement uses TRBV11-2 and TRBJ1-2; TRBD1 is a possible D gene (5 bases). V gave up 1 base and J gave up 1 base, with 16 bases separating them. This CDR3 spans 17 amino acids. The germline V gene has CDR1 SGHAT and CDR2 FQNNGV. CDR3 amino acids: CASSLVGADKDNYGYTF. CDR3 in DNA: TGTGCCAGCAGCTTAGTAGGGGCGGACAAGGATAACTATGGCTACACCTTC. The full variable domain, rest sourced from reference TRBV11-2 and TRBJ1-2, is EAGVAQSPRYKIIEKRQSVAFWCNPISGHATLYWYQQILGQGPKLLIQFQNNGVVDDSQLPKDRFSAERLKGVDSTLKIQPAKLEDSAVYLCASSLVGADKDNYGYTFGSGTRLTVV.

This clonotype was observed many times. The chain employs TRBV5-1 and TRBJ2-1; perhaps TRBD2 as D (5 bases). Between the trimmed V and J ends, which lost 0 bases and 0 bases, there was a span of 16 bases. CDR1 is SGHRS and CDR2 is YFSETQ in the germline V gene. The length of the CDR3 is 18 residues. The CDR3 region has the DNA TGCGCCAGCAGCTTGGCCATGGGTGTTCGGGGCTCCTACAATGAGCAGTTCTTC. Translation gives CASSLAMGVRGSYNEQFF.

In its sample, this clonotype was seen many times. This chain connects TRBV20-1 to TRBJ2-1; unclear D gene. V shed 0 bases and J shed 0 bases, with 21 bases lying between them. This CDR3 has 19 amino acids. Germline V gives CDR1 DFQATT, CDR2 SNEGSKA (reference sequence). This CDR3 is CSARDSPLRSASSYNEQFF. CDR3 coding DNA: TGCAGTGCTAGAGATTCCCCCCTCAGGAGCGCAAGCTCCTACAATGAGCAGTTCTTC.

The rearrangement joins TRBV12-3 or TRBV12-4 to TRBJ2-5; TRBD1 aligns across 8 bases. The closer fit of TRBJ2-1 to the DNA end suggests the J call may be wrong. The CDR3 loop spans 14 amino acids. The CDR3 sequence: CASSGTGSYNEQFF. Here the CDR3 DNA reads TGTGCCAGCAGTGGGACAGGCTCCTACAATGAGCAGTTCTTC.

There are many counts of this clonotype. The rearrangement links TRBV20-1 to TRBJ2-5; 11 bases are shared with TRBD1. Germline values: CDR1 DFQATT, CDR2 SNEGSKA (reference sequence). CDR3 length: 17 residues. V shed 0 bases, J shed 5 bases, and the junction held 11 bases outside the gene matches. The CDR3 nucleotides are TGCAGTGCTAGAGATGGGACAGGGGGTTCTTTCGGGGAGACCCAGTACTTC. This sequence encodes CSARDGTGGSFGETQYF.

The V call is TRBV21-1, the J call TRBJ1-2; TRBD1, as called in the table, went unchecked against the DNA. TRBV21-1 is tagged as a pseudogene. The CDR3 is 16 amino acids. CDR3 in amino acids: CASSKTGQGAYLGYTF. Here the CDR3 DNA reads TGTGCCAGCAGCAAGACCGGACAGGGGGCCTATCTCGGCTACACCTTC.

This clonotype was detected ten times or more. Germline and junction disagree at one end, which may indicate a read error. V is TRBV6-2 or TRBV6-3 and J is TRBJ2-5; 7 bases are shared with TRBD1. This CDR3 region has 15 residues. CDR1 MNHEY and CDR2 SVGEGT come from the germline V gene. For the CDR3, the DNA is TGTGCCTGCAGCAGGCCTCGGACAGGCCAAGAGACCCAGTACTTC. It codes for CACSRPRTGQETQYF.

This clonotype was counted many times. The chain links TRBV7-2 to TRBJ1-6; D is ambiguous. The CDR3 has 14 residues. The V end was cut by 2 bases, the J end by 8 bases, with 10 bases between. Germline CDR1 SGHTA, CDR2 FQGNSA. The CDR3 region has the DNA TGTGCCAGCAGCTTAAGGGCAATCGATTCACCCCTCCACTTT. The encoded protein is CASSLRAIDSPLHF.

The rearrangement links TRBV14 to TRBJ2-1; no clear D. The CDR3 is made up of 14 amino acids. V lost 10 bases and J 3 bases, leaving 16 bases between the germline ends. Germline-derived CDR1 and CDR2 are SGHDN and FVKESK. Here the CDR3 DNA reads TGTGCCAACATCCCCGTTCTAGACTACAATGAGCAGTTCTTC. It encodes CANIPVLDYNEQFF.

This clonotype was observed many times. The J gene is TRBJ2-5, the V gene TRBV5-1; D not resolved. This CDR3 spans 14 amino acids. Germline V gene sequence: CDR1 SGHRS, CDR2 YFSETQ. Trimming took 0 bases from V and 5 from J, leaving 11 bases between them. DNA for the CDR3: TGCGCCAGCAGCTTGGACCCAGGCTATGAGACCCAGTACTTC. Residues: CASSLDPGYETQYF.

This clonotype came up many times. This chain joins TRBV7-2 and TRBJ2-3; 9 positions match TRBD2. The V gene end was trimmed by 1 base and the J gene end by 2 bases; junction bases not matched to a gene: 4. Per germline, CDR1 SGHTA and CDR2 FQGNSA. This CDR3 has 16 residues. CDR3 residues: CASSLDSGGATDTQYF. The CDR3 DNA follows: TGTGCCAGCAGCTTAGATAGCGGGGGAGCCACAGATACGCAGTATTTT. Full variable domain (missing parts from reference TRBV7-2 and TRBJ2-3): GAGVSQSPSNKVTEKGKDVELRCDPISGHTALYWYRQSLGQGLEFLIYFQGNSAPDKSGLPSDRFSAERTGGSVSTLTIQRTQQEDSAVYLCASSLDSGGATDTQYFGPGTRLTVL.